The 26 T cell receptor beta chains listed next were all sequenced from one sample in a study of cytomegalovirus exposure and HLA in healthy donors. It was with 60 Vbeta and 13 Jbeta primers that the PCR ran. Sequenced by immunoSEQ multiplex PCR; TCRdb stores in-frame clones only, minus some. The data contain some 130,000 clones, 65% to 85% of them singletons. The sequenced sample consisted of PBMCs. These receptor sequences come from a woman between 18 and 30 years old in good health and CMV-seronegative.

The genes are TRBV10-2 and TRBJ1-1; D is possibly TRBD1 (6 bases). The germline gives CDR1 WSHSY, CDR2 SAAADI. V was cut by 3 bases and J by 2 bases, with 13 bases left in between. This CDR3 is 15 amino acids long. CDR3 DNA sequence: TGCGCCAGCAGTGATCACAGGGCTAGTAACACTGAAGCTTTCTTT. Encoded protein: CASSDHRASNTEAFF.

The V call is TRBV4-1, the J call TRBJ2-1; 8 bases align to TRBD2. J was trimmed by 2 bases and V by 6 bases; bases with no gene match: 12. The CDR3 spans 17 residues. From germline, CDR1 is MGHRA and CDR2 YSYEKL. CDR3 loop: CASRSVTGTRAYNEQFF. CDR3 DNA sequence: TGCGCCAGCAGAAGCGTCACCGGGACTAGGGCCTACAATGAGCAGTTCTTC.

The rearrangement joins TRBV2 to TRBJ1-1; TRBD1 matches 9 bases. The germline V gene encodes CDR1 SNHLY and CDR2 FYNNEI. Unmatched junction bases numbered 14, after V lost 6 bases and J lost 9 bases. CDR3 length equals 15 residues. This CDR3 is CASRDVTGQGAKAFF. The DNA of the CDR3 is TGTGCCAGCAGGGACGTGACGGGACAGGGAGCGAAAGCTTTCTTT.

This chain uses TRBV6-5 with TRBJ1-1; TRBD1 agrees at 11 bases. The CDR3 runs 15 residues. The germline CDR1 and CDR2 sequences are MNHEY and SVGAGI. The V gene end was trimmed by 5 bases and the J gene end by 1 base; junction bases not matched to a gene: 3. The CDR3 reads CASSPGQGANTEAFF. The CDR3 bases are TGTGCCAGCAGTCCCGGACAGGGGGCGAACACTGAAGCTTTCTTT.

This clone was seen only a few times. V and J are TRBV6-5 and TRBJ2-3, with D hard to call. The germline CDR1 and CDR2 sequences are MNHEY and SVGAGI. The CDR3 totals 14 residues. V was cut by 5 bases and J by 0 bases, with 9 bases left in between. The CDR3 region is CASSPSTSTDTQYF. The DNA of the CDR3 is TGTGCCAGCAGTCCCTCGACTAGCACAGATACGCAGTATTTT.

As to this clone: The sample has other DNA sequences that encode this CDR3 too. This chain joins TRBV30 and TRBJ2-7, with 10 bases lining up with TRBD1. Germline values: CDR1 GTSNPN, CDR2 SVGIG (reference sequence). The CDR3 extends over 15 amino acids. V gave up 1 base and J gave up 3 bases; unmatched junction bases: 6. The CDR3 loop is CAWSGRQGAIYEQYF. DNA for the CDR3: TGTGCCTGGAGTGGGAGACAGGGGGCAATCTACGAGCAGTACTTC.

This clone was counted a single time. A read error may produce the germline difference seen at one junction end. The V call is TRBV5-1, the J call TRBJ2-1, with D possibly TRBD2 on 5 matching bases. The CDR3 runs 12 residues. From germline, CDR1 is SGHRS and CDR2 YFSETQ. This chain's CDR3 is CASSLSSSLKVF. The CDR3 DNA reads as TGCGCCAGCAGCTTGTCTAGCTCCCTAAAAGTCTTC.

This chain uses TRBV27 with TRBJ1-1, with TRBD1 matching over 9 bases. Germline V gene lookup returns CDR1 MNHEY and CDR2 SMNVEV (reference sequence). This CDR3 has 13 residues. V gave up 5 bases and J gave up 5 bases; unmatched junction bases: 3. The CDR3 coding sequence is TGTGCCAGCAGTCGCGGGACAGGGACTGAAGCTTTCTTT. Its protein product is CASSRGTGTEAFF.

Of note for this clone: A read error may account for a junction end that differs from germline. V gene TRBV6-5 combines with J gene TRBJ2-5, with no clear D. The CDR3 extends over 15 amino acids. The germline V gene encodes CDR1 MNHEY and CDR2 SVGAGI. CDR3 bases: TGTGCCAGCAGTTACTCGACACGGTTCCAAGAAACCCAGTACTTC. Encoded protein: CASSYSTRFQETQYF.

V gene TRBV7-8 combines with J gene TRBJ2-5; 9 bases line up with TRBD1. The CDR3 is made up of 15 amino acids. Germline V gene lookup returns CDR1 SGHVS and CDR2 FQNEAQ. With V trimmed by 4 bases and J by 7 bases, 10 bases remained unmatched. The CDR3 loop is CASSSGTGSDVTQYF. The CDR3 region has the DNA TGTGCCAGCAGCTCCGGGACAGGGTCTGATGTGACCCAGTACTTC.

The CDR3 DNA reads as TGCGCCAGCAGCTTGAAGGGAGGAGACGAGCAGTACTTC. Translating it yields CASSLKGGDEQYF. The rearrangement joins TRBV5-1 to TRBJ2-7, with D possibly TRBD2 on 6 matching bases. V lost 1 base, J lost 5 bases, and 10 bases lay in between. CDR1 is SGHRS, CDR2 YFSETQ, per germline. The CDR3 contains 13 residues.

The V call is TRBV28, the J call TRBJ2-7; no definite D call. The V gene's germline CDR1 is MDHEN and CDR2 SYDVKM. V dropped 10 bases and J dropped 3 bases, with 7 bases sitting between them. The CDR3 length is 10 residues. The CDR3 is CATSLYEQYF. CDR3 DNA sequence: TGTGCCACTTCCCTCTACGAGCAGTACTTC.

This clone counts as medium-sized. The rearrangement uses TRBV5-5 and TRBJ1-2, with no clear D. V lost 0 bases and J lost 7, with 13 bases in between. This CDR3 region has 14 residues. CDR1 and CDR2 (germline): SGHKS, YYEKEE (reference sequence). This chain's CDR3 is CASSLVSGPGGYTF. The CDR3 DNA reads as TGTGCCAGCAGCTTGGTGAGCGGGCCCGGTGGCTACACCTTC. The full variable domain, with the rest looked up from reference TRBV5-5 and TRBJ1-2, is DAGVTQSPTHLIKTRGQQVTLRCSPISGHKSVSWYQQVLGQGPQFIFQYYEKEERGRGNFPDRFSARQFPNYSSELNVNALLLGDSALYLCASSLVSGPGGYTFGSGTRLTVV.

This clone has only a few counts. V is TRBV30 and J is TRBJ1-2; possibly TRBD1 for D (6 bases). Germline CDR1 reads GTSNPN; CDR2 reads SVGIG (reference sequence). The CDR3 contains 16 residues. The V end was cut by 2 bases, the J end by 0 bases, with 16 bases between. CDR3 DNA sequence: TGTGCCTGGAGTTGGTATTGGACAGAAGCTAACTATGGCTACACCTTC. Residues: CAWSWYWTEANYGYTF.

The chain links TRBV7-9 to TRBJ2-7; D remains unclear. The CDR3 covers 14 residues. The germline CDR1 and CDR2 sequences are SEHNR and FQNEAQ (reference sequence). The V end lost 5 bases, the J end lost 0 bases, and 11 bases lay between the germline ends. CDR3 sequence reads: CASSAPTHSYEQYF. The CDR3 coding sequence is TGTGCCAGCAGCGCACCGACACACTCCTACGAGCAGTACTTC.

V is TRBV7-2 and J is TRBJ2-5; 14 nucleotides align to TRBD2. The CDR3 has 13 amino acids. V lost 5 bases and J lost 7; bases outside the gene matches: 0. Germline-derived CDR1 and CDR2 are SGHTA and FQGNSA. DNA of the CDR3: TGTGCCAGCAGCGGACTAGCGGGAGGGACCCAGTACTTC. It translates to CASSGLAGGTQYF.

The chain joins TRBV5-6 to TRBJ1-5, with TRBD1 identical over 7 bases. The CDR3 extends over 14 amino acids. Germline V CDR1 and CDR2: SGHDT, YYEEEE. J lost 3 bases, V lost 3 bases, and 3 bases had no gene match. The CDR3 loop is CASSSGTVNQPQHF. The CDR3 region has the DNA TGTGCCAGCAGCTCCGGGACAGTCAATCAGCCCCAGCATTTT.

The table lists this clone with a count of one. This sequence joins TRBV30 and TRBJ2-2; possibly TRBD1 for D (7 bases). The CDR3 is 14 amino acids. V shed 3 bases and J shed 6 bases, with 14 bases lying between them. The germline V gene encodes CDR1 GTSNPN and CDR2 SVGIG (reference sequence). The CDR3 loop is CAWSKGASAGELFF. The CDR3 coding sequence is TGTGCCTGGAGCAAGGGGGCTAGCGCCGGGGAGCTGTTTTTT.

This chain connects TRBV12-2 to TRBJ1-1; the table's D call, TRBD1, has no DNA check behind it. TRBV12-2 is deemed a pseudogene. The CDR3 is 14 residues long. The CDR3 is CASRFDRECSEAFF. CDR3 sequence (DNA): TGTGCAAGTCGCTTCGACAGGGAATGCTCTGAAGCTTTCTTT.

CDR3 DNA sequence: TGTGCCAGCAGTGGCCGACAGTTCCCTAGCACAGATACGCAGTATTTT. Amino acid sequence: CASSGRQFPSTDTQYF. The chain combines TRBV2 with TRBJ2-3; TRBD1 might be the D (5 bases). Between the trimmed V and J ends, which lost 4 bases and 0 bases, there was a span of 14 bases. Per germline, CDR1 SNHLY and CDR2 FYNNEI. The CDR3 is 16 residues long.

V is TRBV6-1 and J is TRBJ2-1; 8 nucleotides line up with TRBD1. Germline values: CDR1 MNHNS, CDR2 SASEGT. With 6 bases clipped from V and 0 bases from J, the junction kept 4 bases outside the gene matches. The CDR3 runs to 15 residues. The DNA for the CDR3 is TGTGCCAGCAGGCGGGACAGGAGCTCCTACAATGAGCAGTTCTTC. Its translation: CASRRDRSSYNEQFF.

The CDR3, as DNA: TGTGCCTGGAGGGTCAAAGCAGGCACCGGGGAGCTGTTTTTT. It yields the protein CAWRVKAGTGELFF. The genes are TRBV30 and TRBJ2-2; D is unclear. Germline assignment: CDR1 GTSNPN and CDR2 SVGIG (reference sequence). The CDR3 is 14 residues long. V was pared by 3 bases and J by 4 bases, with 12 bases between.

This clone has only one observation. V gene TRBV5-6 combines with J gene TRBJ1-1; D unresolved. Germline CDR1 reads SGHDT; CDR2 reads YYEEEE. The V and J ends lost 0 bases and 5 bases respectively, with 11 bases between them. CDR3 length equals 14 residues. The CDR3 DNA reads TGTGCCAGCAGCTTGGGGCAACGGGGTACTGAAGCTTTCTTT. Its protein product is CASSLGQRGTEAFF.

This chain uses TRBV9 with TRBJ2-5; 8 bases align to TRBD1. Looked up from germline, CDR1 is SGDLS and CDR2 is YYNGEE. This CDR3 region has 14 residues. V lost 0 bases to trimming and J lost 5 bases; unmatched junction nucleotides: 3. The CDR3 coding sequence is TGTGCCAGCAGCGTAGGCAGGGGGCGTGAGACCCAGTACTTC. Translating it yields CASSVGRGRETQYF.

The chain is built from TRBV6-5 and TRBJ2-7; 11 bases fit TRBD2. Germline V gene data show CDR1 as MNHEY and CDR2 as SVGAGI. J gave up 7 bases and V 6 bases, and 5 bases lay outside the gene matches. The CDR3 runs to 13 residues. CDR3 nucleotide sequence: TGTGCCAGCAGACTAGCGGGAGCGAGGGAGCAGTACTTC. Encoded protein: CASRLAGAREQYF.

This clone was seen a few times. CDR3 nucleotide sequence: TGTGCCAGCAGCTTAAACGGCGGGAGAGTGAGTGAGCAGTTCTTC. This translates into CASSLNGGRVSEQFF. The chain uses TRBV7-2 and TRBJ2-1; 7 nucleotides agree with TRBD2. CDR1 SGHTA and CDR2 FQGNSA come from the germline V gene. This CDR3 is 15 amino acids long. V lost 2 bases, J lost 9 bases, and 10 bases stayed unmatched.